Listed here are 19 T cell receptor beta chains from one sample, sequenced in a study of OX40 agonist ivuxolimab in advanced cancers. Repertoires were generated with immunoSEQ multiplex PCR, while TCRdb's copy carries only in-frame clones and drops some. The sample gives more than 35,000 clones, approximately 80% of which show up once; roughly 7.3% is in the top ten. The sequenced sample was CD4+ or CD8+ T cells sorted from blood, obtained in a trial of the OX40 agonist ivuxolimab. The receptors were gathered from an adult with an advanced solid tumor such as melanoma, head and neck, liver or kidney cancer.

The CDR3: CSATTGHEQFF. As DNA, the CDR3 is TGCAGTGCAACTACAGGGCATGAGCAGTTCTTC. The chain links TRBV20-1 to TRBJ2-1, with D tentatively TRBD1 (6 bases). Germline-derived CDR1 and CDR2 are DFQATT and SNEGSKA (reference sequence). The V and J ends lost 6 bases and 8 bases respectively, with 11 bases between them. The CDR3 runs 11 residues.

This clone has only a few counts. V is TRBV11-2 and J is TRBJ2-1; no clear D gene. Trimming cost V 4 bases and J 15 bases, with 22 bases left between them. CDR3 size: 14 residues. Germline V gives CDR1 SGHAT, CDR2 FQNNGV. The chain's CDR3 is CASSSPLDTANRFF. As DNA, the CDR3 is TGTGCCAGCAGCTCCCCCCTCGACACGGCCAATAGGTTCTTC. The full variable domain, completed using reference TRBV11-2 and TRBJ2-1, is EAGVAQSPRYKIIEKRQSVAFWCNPISGHATLYWYQQILGQGPKLLIQFQNNGVVDDSQLPKDRFSAERLKGVDSTLKIQPAKLEDSAVYLCASSSPLDTANRFFGPGTRLTVL.

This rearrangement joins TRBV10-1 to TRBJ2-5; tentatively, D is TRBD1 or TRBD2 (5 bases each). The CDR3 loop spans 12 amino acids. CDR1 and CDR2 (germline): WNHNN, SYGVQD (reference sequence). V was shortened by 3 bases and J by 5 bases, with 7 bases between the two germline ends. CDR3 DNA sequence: TGCGCCAGCAGTGACGGGGCGGAGACCCAGTACTTC. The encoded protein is CASSDGAETQYF.

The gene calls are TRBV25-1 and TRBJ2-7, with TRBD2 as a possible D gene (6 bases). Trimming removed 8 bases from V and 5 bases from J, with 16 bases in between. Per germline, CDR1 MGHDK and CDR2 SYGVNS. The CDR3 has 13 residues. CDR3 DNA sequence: TGTGCCAGCGGTGTGGTCGGGAGTGACGAGCAGTACTTC. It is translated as CASGVVGSDEQYF.

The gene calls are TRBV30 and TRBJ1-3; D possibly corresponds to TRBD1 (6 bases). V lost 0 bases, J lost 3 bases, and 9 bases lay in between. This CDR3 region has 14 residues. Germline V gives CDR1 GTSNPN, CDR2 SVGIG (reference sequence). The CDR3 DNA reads TGTGCCTGGAGTGTAGTCAGGGGTGGAAACACCATATATTTT. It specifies CAWSVVRGGNTIYF.

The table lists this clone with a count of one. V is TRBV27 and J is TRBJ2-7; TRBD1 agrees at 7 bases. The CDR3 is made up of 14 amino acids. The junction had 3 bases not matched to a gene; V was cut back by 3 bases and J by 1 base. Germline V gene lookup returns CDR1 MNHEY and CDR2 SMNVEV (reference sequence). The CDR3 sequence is CASSFETGSYEQYF. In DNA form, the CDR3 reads TGTGCCAGCAGTTTCGAGACAGGGTCCTACGAGCAGTACTTC.

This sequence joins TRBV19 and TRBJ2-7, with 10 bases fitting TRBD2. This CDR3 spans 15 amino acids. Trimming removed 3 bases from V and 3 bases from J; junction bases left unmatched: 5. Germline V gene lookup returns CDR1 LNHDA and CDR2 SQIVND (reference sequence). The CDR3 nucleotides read TGTGCCAGTAGTATCCAAGCGGGAGGGCTCTACGAGCAGTACTTC. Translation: CASSIQAGGLYEQYF. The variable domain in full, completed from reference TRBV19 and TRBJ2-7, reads DGGITQSPKYLFRKEGQNVTLSCEQNLNHDAMYWYRQDPGQGLRLIYYSQIVNDFQKGDIAEGYSVSREKKESFPLTVTSAQKNPTAFYLCASSIQAGGLYEQYFGPGTRLTVT.

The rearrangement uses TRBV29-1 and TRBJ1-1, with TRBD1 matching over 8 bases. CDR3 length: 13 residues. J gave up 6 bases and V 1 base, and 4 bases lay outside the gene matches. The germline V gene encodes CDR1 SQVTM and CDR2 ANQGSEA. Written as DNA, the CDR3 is TGCAGCGTTGAAGGACAGGGGAGCCCTGAAGCTTTCTTT. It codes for CSVEGQGSPEAFF.

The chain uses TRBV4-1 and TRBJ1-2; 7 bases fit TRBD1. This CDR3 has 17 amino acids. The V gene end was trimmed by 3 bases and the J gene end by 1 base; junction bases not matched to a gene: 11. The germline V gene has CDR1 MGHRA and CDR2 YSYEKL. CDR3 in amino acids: CASSQQGVIFYNYGYTF. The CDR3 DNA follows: TGCGCCAGCAGCCAGCAGGGGGTGATATTTTATAACTATGGCTACACCTTC.

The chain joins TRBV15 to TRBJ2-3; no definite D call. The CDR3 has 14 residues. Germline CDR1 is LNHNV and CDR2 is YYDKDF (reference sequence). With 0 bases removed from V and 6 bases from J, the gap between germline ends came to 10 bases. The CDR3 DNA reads TGTGCCACCAGCAGAGATAGTGGGCGGGATACGCAGTATTTT. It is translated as CATSRDSGRDTQYF.

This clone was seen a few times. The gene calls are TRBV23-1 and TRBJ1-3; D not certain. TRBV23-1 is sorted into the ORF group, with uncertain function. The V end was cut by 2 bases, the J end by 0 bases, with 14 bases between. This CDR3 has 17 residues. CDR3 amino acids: CASSQGQVGLSGNTIYF. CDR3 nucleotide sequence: TGCGCCAGCAGTCAAGGTCAGGTAGGTCTCTCTGGAAACACCATATATTTT.

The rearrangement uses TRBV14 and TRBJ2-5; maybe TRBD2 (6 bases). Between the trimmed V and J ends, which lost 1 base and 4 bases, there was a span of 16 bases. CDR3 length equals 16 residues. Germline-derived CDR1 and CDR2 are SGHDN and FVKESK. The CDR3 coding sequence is TGTGCCAGCAGCCAAGTGGAGGCCCTCGGGAGAGAGACCCAGTACTTC. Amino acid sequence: CASSQVEALGRETQYF.

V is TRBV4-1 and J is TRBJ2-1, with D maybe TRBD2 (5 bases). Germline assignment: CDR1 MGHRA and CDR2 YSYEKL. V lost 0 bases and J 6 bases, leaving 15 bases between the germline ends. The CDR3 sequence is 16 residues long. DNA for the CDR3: TGCGCCAGCAGCCAAGAAACGGGAATTTTCTCCAATGAGCAGTTCTTC. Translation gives CASSQETGIFSNEQFF.

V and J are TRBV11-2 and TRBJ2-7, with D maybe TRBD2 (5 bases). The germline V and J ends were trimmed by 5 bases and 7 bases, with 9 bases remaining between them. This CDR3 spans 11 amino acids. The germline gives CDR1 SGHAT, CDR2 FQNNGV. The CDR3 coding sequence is TGTGCCAGCAGCCCGGGGAGTGAGCAGTACTTC. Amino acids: CASSPGSEQYF.

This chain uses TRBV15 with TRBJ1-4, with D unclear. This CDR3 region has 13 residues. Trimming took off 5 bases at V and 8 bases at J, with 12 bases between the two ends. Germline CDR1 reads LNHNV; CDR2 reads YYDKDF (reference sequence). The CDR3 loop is CATSGTLEEKLFF. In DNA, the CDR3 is TGTGCCACCAGCGGCACCCTAGAAGAAAAACTGTTTTTT.

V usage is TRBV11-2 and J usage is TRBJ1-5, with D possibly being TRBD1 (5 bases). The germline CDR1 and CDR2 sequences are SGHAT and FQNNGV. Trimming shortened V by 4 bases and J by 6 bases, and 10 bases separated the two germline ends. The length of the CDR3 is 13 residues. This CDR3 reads CASSSRGTQPQHF. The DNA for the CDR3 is TGTGCCAGCAGCTCACGAGGGACTCAGCCCCAGCATTTT.

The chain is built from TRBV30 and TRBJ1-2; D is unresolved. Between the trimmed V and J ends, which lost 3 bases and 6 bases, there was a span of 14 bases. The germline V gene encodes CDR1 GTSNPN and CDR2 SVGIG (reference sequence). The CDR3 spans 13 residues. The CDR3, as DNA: TGTGCCTGGAGGGCAGGACCGGTGGATGGCTACACCTTC. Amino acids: CAWRAGPVDGYTF.

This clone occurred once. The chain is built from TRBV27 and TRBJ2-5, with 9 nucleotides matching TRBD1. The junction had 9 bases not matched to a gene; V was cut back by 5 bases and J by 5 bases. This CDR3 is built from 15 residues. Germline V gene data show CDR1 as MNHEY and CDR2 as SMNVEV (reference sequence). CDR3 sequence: CASSPHNRGQETQYF. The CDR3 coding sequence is TGTGCCAGCAGTCCACACAACAGGGGGCAGGAGACCCAGTACTTC.

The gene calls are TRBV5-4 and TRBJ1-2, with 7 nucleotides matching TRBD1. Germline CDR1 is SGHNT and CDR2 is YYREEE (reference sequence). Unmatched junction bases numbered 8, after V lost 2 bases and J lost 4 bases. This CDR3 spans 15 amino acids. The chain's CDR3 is CASSFTKAGGYGYTF. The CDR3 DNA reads TGTGCCAGCAGCTTCACTAAAGCAGGGGGCTATGGCTACACCTTC.